This TCR beta chain was obtained from a study of cytomegalovirus exposure and HLA in healthy donors. In the case of this clone: Its matching antigen is unknown.

CDR3 length: 11 amino acids. Germline V gene sequence: CDR1 ENHRY, CDR2 SYGVKD. V shed 6 bases and J shed 4 bases, with 6 bases lying between them. Primers included in the PCR were 60 Vbeta and 13 Jbeta primers. Libraries were prepared by immunoSEQ multiplex PCR; TCRdb keeps only in-frame clonotypes and omits some of them. This sample has some 160,000 clones; around four fifths occur once, and the top ten carry 1.4%. Findings and caveats of the study: Available immune exposure information covered CMV serostatus only. A later analysis showed TCR association rates differing by HLA locus, peaking at DRB1 and lowest at HLA-C. What a later analysis reportedly showed was that an Asian-associated ancestry cluster had fewer N-insertions than the approximately 720-donor mean.

This clonotype was obtained from a male donor in good health and CMV-seronegative. V gene TRBV10-3 combines with J gene TRBJ1-1; D gene uncertain. Sequencing was done on a sample of PBMCs. CDR3 in DNA: TGTGCCATCAGCCACAGCACTGAAGCTTTCTTT. It encodes CAISHSTEAFF.